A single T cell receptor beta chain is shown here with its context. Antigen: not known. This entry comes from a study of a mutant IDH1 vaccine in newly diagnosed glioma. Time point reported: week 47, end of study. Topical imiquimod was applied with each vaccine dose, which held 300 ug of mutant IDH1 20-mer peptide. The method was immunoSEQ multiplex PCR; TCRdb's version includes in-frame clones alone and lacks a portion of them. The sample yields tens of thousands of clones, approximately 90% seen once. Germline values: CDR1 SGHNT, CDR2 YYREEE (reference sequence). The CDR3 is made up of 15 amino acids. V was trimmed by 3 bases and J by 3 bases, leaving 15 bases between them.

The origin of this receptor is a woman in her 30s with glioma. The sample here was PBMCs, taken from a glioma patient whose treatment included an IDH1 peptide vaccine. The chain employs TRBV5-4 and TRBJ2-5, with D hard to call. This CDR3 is CASSWVPGQKETQYF. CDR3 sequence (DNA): TGTGCCAGCAGCTGGGTACCCGGTCAAAAAGAGACCCAGTACTTC.